This paragraph covers one TCR beta chain sequence. Its target is not known. This sample is part of a study of cytomegalovirus exposure and HLA in healthy donors. General study points: Later, an analysis found that TCR clusters from the first cohort tended to co-occur in the roughly 110 validation repertoires.

The donors were part of the validation cohort of some 120 subjects. That cohort was separate from the first cohort, which comprised under 700 subjects. TCRdb's table, derived via immunoSEQ multiplex PCR, lists solely in-frame clones and lacks some. The table includes roughly 130,000 clones, roughly 90% detected once. V shed 5 bases and J shed 5 bases, with 12 bases lying between them. CDR3 length equals 13 residues. The V gene's germline CDR1 is SGHVS and CDR2 FNYEAQ. The J gene is TRBJ1-1, the V gene TRBV7-6; D not certain. This receptor was identified in a man aged 25-45 years in good health and CMV-seronegative. Material: PBMCs. CDR3 nucleotide sequence: TGTGCCAGCAGCCCACGGCGGTCGACTGAAGCTTTCTTT. Protein: CASSPRRSTEAFF. Full variable domain (outside the CDR3, taken from reference TRBV7-6 and TRBJ1-1): GAGVSQSPRYKVTKRGQDVALRCDPISGHVSLYWYRQALGQGPEFLTYFNYEAQQDKSGLPNDRFSAERPEGSISTLTIQRTEQRDSAMYRCASSPRRSTEAFFGQGTRLTVV.